Each of the 3 T cell receptor beta chains below was sequenced from the same sample in a study of CXCR3-negative and CXCR3-positive naive CD8 T cells. The TRB libraries of cDNA were built by UMI-labeled 5' RACE. After re-calling the 5' RACE reads, TCRdb lists one entry per CDR3 protein, DNA absent. The listing records 130,000 or so distinct CDR3 sequences. The sample taken for sequencing was naive CXCR3- CD8+ T cells from blood. Subset of the sample: CD45RO-CCR7+CD27+CD95- naive CD8+ T cells lacking CXCR3 (TNR3-). These receptors were obtained from a human donor in good health. Some clones in this sample may be carry-over from other donors' samples.

The V and J genes are TRBV3-1 and TRBJ2-7; the TRBD1 assignment by TCRdb is unverifiable without DNA. Germline V gene lookup returns CDR1 LGHDT and CDR2 YNNKEL (reference sequence). This CDR3 is 15 amino acids long. The CDR3 is CASSQERTEYYEQYF.

The chain's CDR3 is CATKTLRASGGNEQFF. The V gene is TRBV28, the J gene TRBJ2-1; the TCRdb call, TRBD2, lacks DNA for checking. The CDR3 is 16 residues long. Germline V gives CDR1 MDHEN, CDR2 SYDVKM.

The chain couples TRBV20-1 to TRBJ2-5; absent DNA, TCRdb's TRBD1 call cannot be checked. The germline gives CDR1 DFQATT, CDR2 SNEGSKA (reference sequence). The CDR3 is 17 amino acids. CDR3 sequence reads: CSARDILGRQGGETQYF.